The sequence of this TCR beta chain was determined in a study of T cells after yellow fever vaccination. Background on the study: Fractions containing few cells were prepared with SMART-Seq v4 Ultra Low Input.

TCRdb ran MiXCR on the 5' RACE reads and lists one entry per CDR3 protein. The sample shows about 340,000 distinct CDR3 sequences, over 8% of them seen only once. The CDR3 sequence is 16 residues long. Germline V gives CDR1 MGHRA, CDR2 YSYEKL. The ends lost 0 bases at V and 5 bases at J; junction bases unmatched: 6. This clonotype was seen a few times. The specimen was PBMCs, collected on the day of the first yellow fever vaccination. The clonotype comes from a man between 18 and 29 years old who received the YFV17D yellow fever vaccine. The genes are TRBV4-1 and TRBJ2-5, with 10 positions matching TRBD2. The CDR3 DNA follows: TGCGCCAGCAGCCAAGAGGAAAGCGGGGGGGCGGAGACCCAGTACTTC. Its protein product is CASSQEESGGAETQYF.